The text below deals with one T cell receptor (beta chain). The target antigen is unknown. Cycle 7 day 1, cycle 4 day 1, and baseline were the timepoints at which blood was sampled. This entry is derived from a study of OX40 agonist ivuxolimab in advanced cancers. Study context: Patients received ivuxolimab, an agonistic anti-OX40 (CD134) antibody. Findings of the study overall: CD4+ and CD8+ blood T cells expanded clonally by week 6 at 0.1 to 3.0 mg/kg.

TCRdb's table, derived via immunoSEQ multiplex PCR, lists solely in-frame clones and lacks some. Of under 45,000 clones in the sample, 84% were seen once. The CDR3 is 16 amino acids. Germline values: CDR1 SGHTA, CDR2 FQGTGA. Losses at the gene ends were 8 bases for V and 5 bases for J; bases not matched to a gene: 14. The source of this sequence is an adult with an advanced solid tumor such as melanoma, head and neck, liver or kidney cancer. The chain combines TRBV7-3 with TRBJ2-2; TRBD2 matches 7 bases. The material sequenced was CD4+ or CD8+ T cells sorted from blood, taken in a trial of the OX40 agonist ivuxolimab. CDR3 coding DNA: TGTGCCAGCGCCCTTTTTGGCGGGAGTGTAACCGGGGAGCTGTTTTTT. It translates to CASALFGGSVTGELFF. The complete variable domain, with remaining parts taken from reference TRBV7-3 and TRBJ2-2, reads GAGVSQTPSNKVTEKGKYVELRCDPISGHTALYWYRQSLGQGPEFLIYFQGTGAADDSGLPNDRFFAVRPEGSVSTLKIQRTERGDSAVYLCASALFGGSVTGELFFGEGSRLTVL.